These 7 T cell receptor beta chains came from one sample sequenced in a study of T cell changes during pregnancy in multiple sclerosis. Libraries were prepared by immunoSEQ multiplex PCR; TCRdb keeps only in-frame clonotypes and omits some of them. The repertoire holds 58,000 or so clones, with nearly 95% as singletons. The material was CD4+ T cells from peripheral blood mononuclear cells, obtained in the third trimester of pregnancy. The receptors stem from a female donor with multiple sclerosis, enrolled in a pregnancy study.

This clone appeared a single time. This rearrangement joins TRBV7-2 to TRBJ1-1, with a weak D call TRBD1 (5 bases). Trimming shortened V by 2 bases and J by 0 bases, and 13 bases separated the two germline ends. The germline V gene encodes CDR1 SGHTA and CDR2 FQGNSA. This CDR3 region has 16 residues. CDR3 nucleotides: TGTGCCAGCAGCTTATCGGGAGGGGTCATGAACACTGAAGCTTTCTTT. Translating gives CASSLSGGVMNTEAFF.

In this sample, this clone turned up once. The rearrangement joins TRBV29-1 to TRBJ2-7, with 12 bases identical to TRBD1. Trimming removed 4 bases from V and 6 bases from J; junction bases left unmatched: 7. Germline V gene lookup returns CDR1 SQVTM and CDR2 ANQGSEA. CDR3 size: 14 residues. The CDR3 DNA sequence: TGCAGCGTTGCGGGACAGGGGGCGATGGGCGAGCAGTACTTC. It codes for CSVAGQGAMGEQYF.

The V call is TRBV5-1, the J call TRBJ1-2; tentatively, D is TRBD1 (5 bases). The V end was cut by 0 bases, the J end by 3 bases, with 18 bases between. The germline CDR1 and CDR2 sequences are SGHRS and YFSETQ. This CDR3 spans 17 amino acids. The CDR3 reads CASSLVQGRTTDYGYTF. CDR3 sequence (DNA): TGCGCCAGCAGCTTGGTGCAGGGTCGAACAACGGACTATGGCTACACCTTC.

V is TRBV5-1 and J is TRBJ1-1; no reliable D call. V was trimmed by 3 bases and J by 0 bases, leaving 18 bases between them. There are 17 residues in the CDR3. The germline V gene encodes CDR1 SGHRS and CDR2 YFSETQ. The CDR3 sequence is CASSSRGEGRVNTEAFF. The CDR3 nucleotides read TGCGCCAGCAGCTCCCGGGGTGAGGGCCGGGTGAACACTGAAGCTTTCTTT.

The chain has TRBV19 and TRBJ2-3, with 9 nucleotides matching TRBD2. Germline V gene data show CDR1 as LNHDA and CDR2 as SQIVND (reference sequence). V trimming: 4 bases; J trimming: 8 bases; junction bases outside the gene matches: 7. The CDR3 contains 14 residues. The CDR3 reads CASSTSAGGSTQYF. CDR3 nucleotides: TGTGCCAGTAGTACCTCAGCGGGGGGCTCTACGCAGTATTTT.

This clone was recorded once. The genes are TRBV9 and TRBJ2-7; D gene uncertain. The CDR3 has 16 amino acids. Germline CDR1 is SGDLS and CDR2 is YYNGEE. Trimming took 0 bases from V and 1 from J, leaving 14 bases between them. CDR3 residues: CASSVGPGQPSYEQYF. As DNA, the CDR3 is TGTGCCAGCAGCGTAGGACCTGGGCAACCATCCTACGAGCAGTACTTC.

The rearrangement uses TRBV6-4 and TRBJ2-1; TRBD2 agrees at 11 bases. CDR1 is MRHNA, CDR2 SNTAGT, per germline. V lost 3 bases and J lost 4; bases outside the gene matches: 2. This CDR3 comprises 15 residues. In DNA, the CDR3 is TGTGCCAGCAGTGATAGCGGGGGGGCTTACAATGAGCAGTTCTTC. This gives the protein CASSDSGGAYNEQFF.